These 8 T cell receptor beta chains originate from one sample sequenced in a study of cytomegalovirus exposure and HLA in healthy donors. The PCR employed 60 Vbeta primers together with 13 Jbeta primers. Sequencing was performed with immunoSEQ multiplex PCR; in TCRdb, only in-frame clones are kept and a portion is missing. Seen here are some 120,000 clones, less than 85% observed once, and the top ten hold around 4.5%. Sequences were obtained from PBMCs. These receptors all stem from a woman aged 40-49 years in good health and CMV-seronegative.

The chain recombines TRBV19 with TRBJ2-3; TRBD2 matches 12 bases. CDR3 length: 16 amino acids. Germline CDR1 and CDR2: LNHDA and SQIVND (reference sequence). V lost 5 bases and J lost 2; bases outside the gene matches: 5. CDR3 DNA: TGTGCCAGTAGTGGGAGGACTAGCGGGGACACAGATACGCAGTATTTT. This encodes CASSGRTSGDTDTQYF. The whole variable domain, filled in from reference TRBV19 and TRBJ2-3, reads DGGITQSPKYLFRKEGQNVTLSCEQNLNHDAMYWYRQDPGQGLRLIYYSQIVNDFQKGDIAEGYSVSREKKESFPLTVTSAQKNPTAFYLCASSGRTSGDTDTQYFGPGTRLTVL.

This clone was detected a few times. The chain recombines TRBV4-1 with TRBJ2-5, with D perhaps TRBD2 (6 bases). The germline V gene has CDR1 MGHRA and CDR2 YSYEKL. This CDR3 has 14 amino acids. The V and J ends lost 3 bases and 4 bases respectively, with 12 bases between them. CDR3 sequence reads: CASSQSGVRETQYF. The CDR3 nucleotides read TGCGCCAGCAGCCAGTCGGGAGTGAGAGAGACCCAGTACTTC.

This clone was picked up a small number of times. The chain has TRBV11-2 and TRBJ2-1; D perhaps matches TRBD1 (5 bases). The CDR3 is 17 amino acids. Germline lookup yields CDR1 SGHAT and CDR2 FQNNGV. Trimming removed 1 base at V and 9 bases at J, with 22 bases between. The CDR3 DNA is TGTGCCAGCAGCTTAGGGCTGTTGGCAGGGAATTCAGGTGAGCAGTTCTTC. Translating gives CASSLGLLAGNSGEQFF.

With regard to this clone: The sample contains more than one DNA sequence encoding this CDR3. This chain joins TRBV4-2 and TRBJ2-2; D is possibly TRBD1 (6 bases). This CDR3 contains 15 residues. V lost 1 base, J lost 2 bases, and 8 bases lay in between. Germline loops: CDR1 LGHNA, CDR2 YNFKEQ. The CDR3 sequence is CASSQATGNTGELFF. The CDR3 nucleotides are TGTGCCAGCAGCCAAGCGACAGGAAACACCGGGGAGCTGTTTTTT.

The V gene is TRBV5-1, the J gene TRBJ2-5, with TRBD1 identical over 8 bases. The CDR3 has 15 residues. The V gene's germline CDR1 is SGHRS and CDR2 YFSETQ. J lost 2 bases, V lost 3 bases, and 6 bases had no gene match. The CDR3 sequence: CASSSGQGEQETQYF. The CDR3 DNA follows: TGCGCCAGCAGCTCCGGACAGGGAGAACAAGAGACCCAGTACTTC.

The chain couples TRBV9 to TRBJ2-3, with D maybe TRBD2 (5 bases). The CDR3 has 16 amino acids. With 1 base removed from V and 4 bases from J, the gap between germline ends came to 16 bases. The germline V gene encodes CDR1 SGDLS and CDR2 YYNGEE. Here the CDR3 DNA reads TGTGCCAGCAGCGTAAGAGGGAGTGGTCTTGCAGATACGCAGTATTTT. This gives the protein CASSVRGSGLADTQYF.

The CDR3, as DNA: TGTGCCAGCAGCTTAGGGGGCGGGAGGGCCGTCTACGAGCAGTACTTC. Its protein product is CASSLGGGRAVYEQYF. The rearrangement joins TRBV11-2 to TRBJ2-7, with TRBD2 identical over 9 bases. V lost 1 base and J lost 3; bases outside the gene matches: 7. The CDR3 loop spans 16 amino acids. Per germline, CDR1 SGHAT and CDR2 FQNNGV.

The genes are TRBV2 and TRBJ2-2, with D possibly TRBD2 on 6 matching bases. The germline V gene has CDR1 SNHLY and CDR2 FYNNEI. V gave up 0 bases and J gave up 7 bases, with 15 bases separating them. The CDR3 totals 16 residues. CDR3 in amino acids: CASSEARAGSGGELFF. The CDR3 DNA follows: TGTGCCAGCAGTGAAGCGCGGGCGGGGAGTGGCGGGGAGCTGTTTTTT.